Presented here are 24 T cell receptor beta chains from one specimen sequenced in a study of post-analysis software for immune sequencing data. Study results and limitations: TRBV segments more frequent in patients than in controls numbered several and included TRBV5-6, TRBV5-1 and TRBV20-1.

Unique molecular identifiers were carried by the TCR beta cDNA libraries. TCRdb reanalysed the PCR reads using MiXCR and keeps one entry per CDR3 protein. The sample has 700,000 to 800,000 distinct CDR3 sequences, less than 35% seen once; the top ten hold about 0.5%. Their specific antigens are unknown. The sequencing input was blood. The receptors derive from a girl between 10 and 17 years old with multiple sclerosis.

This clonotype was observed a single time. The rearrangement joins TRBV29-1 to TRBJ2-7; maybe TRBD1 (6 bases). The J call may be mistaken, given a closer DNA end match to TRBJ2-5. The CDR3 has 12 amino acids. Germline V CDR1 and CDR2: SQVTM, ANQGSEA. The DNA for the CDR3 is TGCAGCTCAAGACAGGTCCGGGAGACCCAGTACTTC. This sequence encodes CSSRQVRETQYF.

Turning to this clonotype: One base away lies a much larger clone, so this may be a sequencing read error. The CDR3 reads CTSSGLGVAPYGYTF. The CDR3 nucleotides are TGTACCAGCAGCGGGTTGGGAGTGGCCCCTTATGGCTACACCTTC. The gene calls are TRBV9 and TRBJ1-2, with D unclear. CDR1 and CDR2 (germline): SGDLS, YYNGEE. The CDR3 totals 15 residues.

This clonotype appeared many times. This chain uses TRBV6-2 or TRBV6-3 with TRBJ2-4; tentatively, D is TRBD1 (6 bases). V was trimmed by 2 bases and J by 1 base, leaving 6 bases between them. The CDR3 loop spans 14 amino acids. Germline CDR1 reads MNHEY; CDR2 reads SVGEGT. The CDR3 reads CASSYGQAKNIQYF. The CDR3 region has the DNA TGTGCCAGCAGTTACGGACAGGCCAAAAACATTCAGTACTTC.

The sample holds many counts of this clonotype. CDR3 amino acids: CSVEGLPGTITYNEQFF. CDR3 nucleotide sequence: TGCAGCGTTGAGGGCCTTCCCGGGACGATTACCTACAATGAGCAGTTCTTC. The J gene is TRBJ2-1, the V gene TRBV29-1; either TRBD1 or TRBD2 may supply D (5 bases each). In germline, CDR1 is SQVTM, CDR2 ANQGSEA. The CDR3 totals 17 residues. Trimming cost V 3 bases and J 2 bases, with 20 bases left between them.

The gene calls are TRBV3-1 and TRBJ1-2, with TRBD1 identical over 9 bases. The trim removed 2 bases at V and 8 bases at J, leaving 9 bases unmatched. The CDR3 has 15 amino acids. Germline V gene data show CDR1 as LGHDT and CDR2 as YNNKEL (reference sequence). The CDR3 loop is CASSQSTGTGKGYTF. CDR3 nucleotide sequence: TGTGCCAGCAGCCAATCTACCGGGACAGGGAAAGGCTACACCTTC.

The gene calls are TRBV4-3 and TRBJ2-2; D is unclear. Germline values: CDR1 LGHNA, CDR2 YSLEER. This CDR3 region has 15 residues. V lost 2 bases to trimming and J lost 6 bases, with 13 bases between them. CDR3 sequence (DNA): TGCGCCAGCAGCCAACTTGGTTTGTCCCCCGGGGAGCTGTTTTTT. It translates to CASSQLGLSPGELFF.

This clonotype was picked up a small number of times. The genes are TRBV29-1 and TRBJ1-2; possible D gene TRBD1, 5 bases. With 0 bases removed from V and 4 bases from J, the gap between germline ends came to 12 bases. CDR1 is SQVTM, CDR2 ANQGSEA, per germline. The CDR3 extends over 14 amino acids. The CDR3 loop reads CSVEDIRAPYGYTF. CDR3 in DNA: TGCAGCGTTGAAGACATCAGGGCCCCCTATGGCTACACCTTC. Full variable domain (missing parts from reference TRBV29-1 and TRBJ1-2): SAVISQKPSRDICQRGTSLTIQCQVDSQVTMMFWYRQQPGQSLTLIATANQGSEATYESGFVIDKFPISRPNLTFSTLTVSNMSPEDSSIYLCSVEDIRAPYGYTFGSGTRLTVV.

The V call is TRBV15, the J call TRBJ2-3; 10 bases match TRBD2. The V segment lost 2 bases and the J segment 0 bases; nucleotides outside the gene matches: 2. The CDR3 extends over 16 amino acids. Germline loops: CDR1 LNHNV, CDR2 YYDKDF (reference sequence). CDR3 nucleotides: TGTGCCACCAGCAGACTAGCGGGAGACAGCACAGATACGCAGTATTTT. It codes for CATSRLAGDSTDTQYF.

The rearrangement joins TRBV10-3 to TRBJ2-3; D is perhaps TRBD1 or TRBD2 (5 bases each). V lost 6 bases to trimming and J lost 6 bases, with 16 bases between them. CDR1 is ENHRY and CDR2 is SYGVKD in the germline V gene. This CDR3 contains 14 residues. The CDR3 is CAISPGTSADTQYF. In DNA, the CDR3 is TGTGCCATCAGCCCCGGGACCTCGGCGGATACGCAGTATTTT.

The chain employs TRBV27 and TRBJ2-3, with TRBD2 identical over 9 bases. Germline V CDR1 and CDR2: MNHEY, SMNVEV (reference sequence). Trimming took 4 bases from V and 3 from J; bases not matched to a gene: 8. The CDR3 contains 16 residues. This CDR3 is CASSSVTSGGTDTQYF. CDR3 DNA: TGTGCCAGCAGTTCCGTGACTAGCGGCGGAACAGATACGCAGTATTTT.

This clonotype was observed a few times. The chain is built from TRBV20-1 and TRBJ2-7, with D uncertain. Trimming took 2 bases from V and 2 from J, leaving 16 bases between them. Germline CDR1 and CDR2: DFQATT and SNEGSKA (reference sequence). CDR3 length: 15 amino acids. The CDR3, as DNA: TGCAGTGCTAGAACCTTTAATCAGAGTCCCTACGAGCAGTACTTC. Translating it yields CSARTFNQSPYEQYF.

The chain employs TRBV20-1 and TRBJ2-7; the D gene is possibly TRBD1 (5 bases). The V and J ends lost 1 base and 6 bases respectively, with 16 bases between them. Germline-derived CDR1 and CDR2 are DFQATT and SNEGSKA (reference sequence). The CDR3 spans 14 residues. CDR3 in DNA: TGCAGTGCTAGAGTTCCTATGGGGCTTAGCGAGCAGTACTTC. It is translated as CSARVPMGLSEQYF.

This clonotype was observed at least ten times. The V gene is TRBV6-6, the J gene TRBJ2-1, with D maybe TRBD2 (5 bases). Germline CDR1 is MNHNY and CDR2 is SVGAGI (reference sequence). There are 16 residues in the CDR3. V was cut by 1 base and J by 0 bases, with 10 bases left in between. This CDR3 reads CASSYLAGSSYNEQFF. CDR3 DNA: TGTGCCAGCAGTTACTTGGCGGGTAGCTCCTACAATGAGCAGTTCTTC.

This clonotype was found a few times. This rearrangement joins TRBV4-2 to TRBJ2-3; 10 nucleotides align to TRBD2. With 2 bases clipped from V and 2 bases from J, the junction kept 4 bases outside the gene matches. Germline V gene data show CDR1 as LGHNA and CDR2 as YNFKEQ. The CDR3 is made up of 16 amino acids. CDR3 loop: CASSQPGTSVTDTQYF. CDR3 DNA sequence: TGTGCCAGCAGCCAACCCGGGACTAGCGTCACAGATACGCAGTATTTT.

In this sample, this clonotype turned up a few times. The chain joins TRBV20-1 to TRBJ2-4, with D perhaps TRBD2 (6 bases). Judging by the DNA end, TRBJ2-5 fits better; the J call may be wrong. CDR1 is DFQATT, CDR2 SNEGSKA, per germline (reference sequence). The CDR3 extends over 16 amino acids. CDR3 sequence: CSAQRHGGKKGETQYF. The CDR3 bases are TGCAGTGCTCAAAGGCACGGCGGGAAAAAGGGGGAGACCCAGTACTTC.

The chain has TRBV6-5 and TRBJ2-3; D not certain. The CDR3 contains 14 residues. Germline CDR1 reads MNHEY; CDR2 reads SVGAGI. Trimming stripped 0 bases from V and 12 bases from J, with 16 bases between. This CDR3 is CASSYSHLLPFQYF. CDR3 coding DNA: TGTGCCAGCAGTTACTCCCACCTCCTCCCGTTCCAGTATTTT.

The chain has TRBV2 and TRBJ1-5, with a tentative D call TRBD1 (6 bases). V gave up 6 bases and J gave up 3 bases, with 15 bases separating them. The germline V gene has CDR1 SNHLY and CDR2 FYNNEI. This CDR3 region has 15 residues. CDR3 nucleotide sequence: TGTGCCAGCAGGCTGAGACAGGACTACAATCAGCCCCAGCATTTT. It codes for CASRLRQDYNQPQHF.

In DNA form, the CDR3 reads TGTGCCATCAGTGAGTCGACCCTTAGCGGGGATACCGGTACGCAGTATTTT. This gives the protein CAISESTLSGDTGTQYF. The rearrangement links TRBV10-3 to TRBJ2-3; 8 bases fit TRBD2. This CDR3 contains 17 residues. The V segment lost 0 bases and the J segment 8 bases; nucleotides outside the gene matches: 13. The germline V gene has CDR1 ENHRY and CDR2 SYGVKD.

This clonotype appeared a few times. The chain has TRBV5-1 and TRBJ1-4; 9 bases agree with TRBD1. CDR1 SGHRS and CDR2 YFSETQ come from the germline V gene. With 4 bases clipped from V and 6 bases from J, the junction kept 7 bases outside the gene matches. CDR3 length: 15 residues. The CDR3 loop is CASSVLQGAHEKLFF. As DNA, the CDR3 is TGCGCCAGCAGCGTGTTACAGGGGGCACATGAAAAACTGTTTTTT. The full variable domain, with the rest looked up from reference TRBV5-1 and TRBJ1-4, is KAGVTQTPRYLIKTRGQQVTLSCSPISGHRSVSWYQQTPGQGLQFLFEYFSETQRNKGNFPGRFSGRQFSNSRSEMNVSTLELGDSALYLCASSVLQGAHEKLFFGSGTQLSVL.

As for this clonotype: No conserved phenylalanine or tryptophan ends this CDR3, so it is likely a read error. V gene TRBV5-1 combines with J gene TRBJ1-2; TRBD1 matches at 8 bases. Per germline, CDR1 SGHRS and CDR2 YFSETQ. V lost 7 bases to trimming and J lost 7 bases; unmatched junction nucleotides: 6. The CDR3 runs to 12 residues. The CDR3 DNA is TGCGCCAGCCATACCGGGACAGGTGGCTACACCGTC. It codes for CASHTGTGGYTV.

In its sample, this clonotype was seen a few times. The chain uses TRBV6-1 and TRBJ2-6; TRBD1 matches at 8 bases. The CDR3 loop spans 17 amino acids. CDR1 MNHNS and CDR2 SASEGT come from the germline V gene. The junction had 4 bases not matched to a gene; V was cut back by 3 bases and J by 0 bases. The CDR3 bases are TGTGCCAGCAGTGAGGACAGGGCTGTCTCTGGGGCCAACGTCCTGACTTTC. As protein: CASSEDRAVSGANVLTF.

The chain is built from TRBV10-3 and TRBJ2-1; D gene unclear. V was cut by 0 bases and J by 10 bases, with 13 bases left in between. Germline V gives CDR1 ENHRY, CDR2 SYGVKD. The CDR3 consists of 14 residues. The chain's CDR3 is CAISESNRAAEQFF. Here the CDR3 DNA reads TGTGCCATCAGTGAGTCGAATCGTGCGGCCGAGCAGTTCTTC.

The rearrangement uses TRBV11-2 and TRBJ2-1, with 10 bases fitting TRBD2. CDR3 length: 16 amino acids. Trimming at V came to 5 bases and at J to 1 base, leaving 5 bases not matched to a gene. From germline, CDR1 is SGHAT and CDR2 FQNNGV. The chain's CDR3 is CASSPTSGKSYNEQFF. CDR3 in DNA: TGTGCCAGCAGCCCAACTAGCGGGAAGTCCTACAATGAGCAGTTCTTC.

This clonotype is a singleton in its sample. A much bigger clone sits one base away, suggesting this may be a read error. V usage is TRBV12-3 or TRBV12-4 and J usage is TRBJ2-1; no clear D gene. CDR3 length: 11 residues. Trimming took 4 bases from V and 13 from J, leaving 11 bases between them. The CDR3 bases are TGTGCCAGCAGTTCCCCAGCCGATCAGTTCTTC. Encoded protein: CASSSPADQFF.